Listed below are T cell receptor beta chains from one sample, sequenced in a study of cytomegalovirus exposure and HLA in healthy donors. The data were produced by immunoSEQ multiplex PCR, yet TCRdb's version contains in-frame clones alone and is incomplete. The sample lists about 160,000 clones, 70% to 85% occurring once. The material sequenced was PBMCs. These TCRs come from a male donor in good health and CMV-seronegative. Each CDR3 is given with its conserved first and last residue. D genes are given only for firm matches. Clone size is stated in some rows and not others, as once, few, many or a class when expanded.

NA TRBJ1-2 TRBV19 NA CASSIAAGDYGYTF TGTGCCAGTAGTATAGCCGCAGGGGACTATGGCTACACCTTC
NA TRBJ2-1 TRBV7-3 NA CASSLTYSNEQFF TGTGCCAGCAGCTTAACGTACAGCAATGAGCAGTTCTTC
few TRBJ2-7 TRBV2 TRBD2 CASQAGAMGEQYF TGTGCCAGCCAAGCGGGGGCCATGGGGGAGCAGTACTTC
once TRBJ2-7 TRBV18 TRBD1 CASSLRTGLGEQYF TGTGCCAGCTCACTGAGGACAGGCTTGGGGGAGCAGTACTTC
NA TRBJ2-7 TRBV2 TRBD2 CASSPGLAAFYEQYF TGTGCCAGCAGCCCTGGACTAGCGGCTTTCTACGAGCAGTACTTC
NA TRBJ2-6 TRBV11-1 TRBD1 CASSFLGTGGTSGANVLTF TGTGCCAGCAGCTTTCTTGGGACAGGGGGTACGTCTGGGGCCAACGTCCTGACTTTC
once TRBJ1-2 TRBV30 TRBD1 CAWTDRGGYTF TGTGCCTGGACCGACAGGGGCGGCTACACCTTC
NA TRBJ2-4 TRBV5-1 NA CASSARLGNIQYF TGCGCCAGCAGCGCTAGACTAGGAAACATTCAGTACTTC
NA TRBJ1-5 TRBV27 TRBD1 CASSPKGAITNQPQHF TGTGCCAGCAGTCCTAAGGGGGCCATAACTAATCAGCCCCAGCATTTT
NA TRBJ2-3 TRBV2 TRBD1 CARTGTGTDTQYF TGTGCCAGAACCGGGACAGGCACAGATACGCAGTATTTT
few TRBJ1-3 TRBV19 TRBD1 CASRPGQDSGNTIYF TGTGCCAGCCGCCCGGGACAGGACTCTGGAAACACCATATATTTT
once TRBJ2-2 TRBV6-5 NA CASGPNSFNTGELFF TGTGCCAGCGGCCCCAACAGCTTTAACACCGGGGAGCTGTTTTTT
NA TRBJ1-5 TRBV6-1 NA CASAPNRDQPQHF TGTGCCAGCGCCCCGAACAGGGATCAGCCCCAGCATTTT
NA TRBJ2-5 TRBV7-2 NA CASSLVAAETQYF TGTGCCAGCAGCTTAGTAGCAGCAGAGACCCAGTACTTC
NA TRBJ1-1 TRBV25-1 NA CASSLQGSDTEAFF TGTGCCAGCAGTTTACAGGGCAGCGACACTGAAGCTTTCTTT
NA TRBJ1-5 TRBV7-9 TRBD1 CASSRDSQWQPQHF TGTGCCAGCAGCCGGGACAGTCAGTGGCAGCCCCAGCATTTT
NA TRBJ1-5 TRBV27 NA CASSFVQDSDQPQHF TGTGCCAGCAGTTTCGTACAAGACAGCGATCAGCCCCAGCATTTT
NA TRBJ1-5 TRBV7-9 TRBD1 CASSLATGATNQPQHF TGTGCCAGCAGCTTAGCGACAGGGGCCACCAATCAGCCCCAGCATTTT
NA TRBJ2-2 TRBV9 NA CASSPLQGSAGELFF TGTGCCAGCAGCCCTTTACAGGGAAGTGCCGGGGAGCTGTTTTTT
NA TRBJ2-1 TRBV7-9 NA CASTETSVSYNEQFF TGTGCCAGCACCGAAACTAGTGTTTCCTACAATGAGCAGTTCTTC
NA TRBJ2-3 TRBV18 NA CASSPGVAHKIDTQYF TGTGCCAGCTCACCAGGTGTAGCCCACAAGATAGATACGCAGTATTTT
NA TRBJ1-6 TRBV7-2 TRBD1 CASSRSGQGGSPLHF TGTGCCAGCAGCCGGTCGGGACAGGGAGGTTCACCCCTCCACTTT
few TRBJ2-3 TRBV6-5 NA CASSARWGRTDTQYF TGTGCCAGCAGTGCCAGATGGGGGCGGACAGATACGCAGTATTTT
once TRBJ2-7 TRBV10-3 TRBD1 CATRGGTGSYEQYF TGTGCCACCAGAGGAGGGACAGGCTCCTACGAGCAGTACTTC
few TRBJ2-2 TRBV9 NA CASSVTGSTGELFF TGTGCCAGCAGCGTAACGGGTTCAACCGGGGAGCTGTTTTTT
NA TRBJ2-6 TRBV9 NA CASSRQQYSGANVLTF TGTGCCAGCAGCAGACAACAGTACTCTGGGGCCAACGTCCTGACTTTC